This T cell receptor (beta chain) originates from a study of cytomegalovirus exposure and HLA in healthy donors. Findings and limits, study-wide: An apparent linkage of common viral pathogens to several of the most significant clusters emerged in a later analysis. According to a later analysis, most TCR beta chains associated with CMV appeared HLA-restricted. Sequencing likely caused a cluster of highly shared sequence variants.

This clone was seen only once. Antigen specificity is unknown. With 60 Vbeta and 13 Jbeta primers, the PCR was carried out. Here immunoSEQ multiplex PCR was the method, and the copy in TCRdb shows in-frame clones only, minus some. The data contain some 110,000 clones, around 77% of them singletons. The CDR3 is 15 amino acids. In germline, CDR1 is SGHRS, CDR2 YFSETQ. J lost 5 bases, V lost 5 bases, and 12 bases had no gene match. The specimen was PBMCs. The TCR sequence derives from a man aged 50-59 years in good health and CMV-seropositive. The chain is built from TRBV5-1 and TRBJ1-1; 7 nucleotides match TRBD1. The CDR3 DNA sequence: TGCGCCAGCAGGCCCGTCTACAGGGGAAGTACTGAAGCTTTCTTT. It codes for CASRPVYRGSTEAFF.